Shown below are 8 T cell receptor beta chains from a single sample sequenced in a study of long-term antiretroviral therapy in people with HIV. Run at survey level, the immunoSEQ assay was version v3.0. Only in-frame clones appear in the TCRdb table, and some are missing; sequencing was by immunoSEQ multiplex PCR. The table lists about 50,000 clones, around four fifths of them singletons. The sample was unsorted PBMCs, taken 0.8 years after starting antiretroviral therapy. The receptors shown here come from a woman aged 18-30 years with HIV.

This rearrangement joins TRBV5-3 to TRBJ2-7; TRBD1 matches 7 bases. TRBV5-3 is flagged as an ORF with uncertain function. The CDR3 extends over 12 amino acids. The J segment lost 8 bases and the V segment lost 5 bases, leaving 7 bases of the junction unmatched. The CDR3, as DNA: TGTGCCAGAAGTTTTGGACAGGCGAAGCAGTACTTC. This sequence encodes CARSFGQAKQYF.

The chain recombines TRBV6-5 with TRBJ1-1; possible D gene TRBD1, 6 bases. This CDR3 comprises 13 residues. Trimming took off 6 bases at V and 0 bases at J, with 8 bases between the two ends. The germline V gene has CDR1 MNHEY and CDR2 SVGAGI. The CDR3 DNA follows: TGTGCCAGCAGACAGGGTTTGAACACTGAAGCTTTCTTT. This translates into CASRQGLNTEAFF.

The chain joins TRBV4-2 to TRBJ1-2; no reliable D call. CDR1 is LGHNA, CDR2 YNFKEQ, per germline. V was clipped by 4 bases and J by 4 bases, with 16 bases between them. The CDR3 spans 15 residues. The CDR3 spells CASSPSPRSTYGYTF. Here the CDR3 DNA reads TGTGCCAGCAGCCCCTCCCCCCGGTCGACCTATGGCTACACCTTC.

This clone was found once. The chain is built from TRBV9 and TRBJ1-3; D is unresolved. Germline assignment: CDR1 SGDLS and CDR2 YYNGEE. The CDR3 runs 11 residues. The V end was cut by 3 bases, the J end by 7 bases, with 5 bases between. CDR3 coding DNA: TGTGCCAGCAGCGACGGGAACACCATATATTTT. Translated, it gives CASSDGNTIYF.

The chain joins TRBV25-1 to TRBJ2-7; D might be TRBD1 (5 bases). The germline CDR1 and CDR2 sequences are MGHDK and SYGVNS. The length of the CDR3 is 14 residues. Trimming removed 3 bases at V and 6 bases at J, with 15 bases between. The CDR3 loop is CASSDPQGRGEQYF. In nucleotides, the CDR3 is TGTGCCAGCAGTGACCCGCAGGGAAGGGGCGAGCAGTACTTC.

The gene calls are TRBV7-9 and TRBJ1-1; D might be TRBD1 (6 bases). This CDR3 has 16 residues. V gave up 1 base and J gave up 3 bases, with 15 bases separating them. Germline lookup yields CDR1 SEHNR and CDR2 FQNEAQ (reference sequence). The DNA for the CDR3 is TGTGCCAGCAGCTTAGAAAGGGGGGCAGGCGACACTGAAGCTTTCTTT. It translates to CASSLERGAGDTEAFF.

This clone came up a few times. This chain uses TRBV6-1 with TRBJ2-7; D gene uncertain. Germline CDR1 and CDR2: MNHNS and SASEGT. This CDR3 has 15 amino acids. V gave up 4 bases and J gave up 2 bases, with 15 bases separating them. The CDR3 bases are TGTGCCAGCAGTGGGGTCAGTCCGACCACCTACGAGCAGTACTTC. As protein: CASSGVSPTTYEQYF.

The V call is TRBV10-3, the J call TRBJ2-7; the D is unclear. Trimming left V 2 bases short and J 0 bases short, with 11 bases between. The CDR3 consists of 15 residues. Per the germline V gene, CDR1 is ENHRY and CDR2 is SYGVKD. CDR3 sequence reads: CAISENLYSSYEQYF. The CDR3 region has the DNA TGTGCCATCAGTGAGAATCTTTACAGCTCCTACGAGCAGTACTTC.